Reported below is one TCR beta chain. This CDR3 is also generated by other DNA sequences in the sample. The CDR3 is 14 amino acids. J was trimmed by 4 bases and V by 2 bases; bases with no gene match: 1. The germline gives CDR1 SGHTA, CDR2 FQGNSA. This specimen comes from a study of control samples from healthy donors and cancer patients. The method was immunoSEQ multiplex PCR; TCRdb's version includes in-frame clones alone and lacks a portion of them. The table records 95,000 to 150,000 clones, approximately 91% of them present only once. The sequencing sample was made of blood. The gene calls are TRBV7-2 and TRBJ1-3; TRBD1 aligns across 8 bases. The receptor's source is a woman in her late teens or twenties in good health. The CDR3 reads CASSLQGAGNTIYF. CDR3 nucleotides: TGTGCCAGCAGCTTACAGGGGGCCGGAAACACCATATATTTT.